The clone carrying this T cell receptor (beta chain) was seen many times. Its antigen is currently unknown. TCRdb reanalysed the RT-PCR reads using MiXCR and keeps one entry per CDR3 protein. The profile shows hundreds of thousands of distinct CDR3 sequences, around 8% of them singletons. This specimen belongs to a study of response to subunit inactivated influenza vaccine. Study results and limitations: Only a handful of new T cells, the authors suggested, are recruited with each seasonal influenza vaccination.

Looked up from germline, CDR1 is MGHRA and CDR2 is YSYEKL. Unmatched junction bases numbered 10, after V lost 2 bases and J lost 7 bases. This CDR3 contains 16 residues. The receptor was derived from a man aged 50-75 years who received an inactivated influenza vaccine. This chain uses TRBV4-1 with TRBJ2-1, with 8 positions matching TRBD2. Sample: PBMCs from blood, taken around 25 months after vaccination. Written as DNA, the CDR3 is TGCGCCAGCAGCCAATCGGGGGGGCCAGTTTTAAATGAGCAGTTCTTC. The encoded protein is CASSQSGGPVLNEQFF.